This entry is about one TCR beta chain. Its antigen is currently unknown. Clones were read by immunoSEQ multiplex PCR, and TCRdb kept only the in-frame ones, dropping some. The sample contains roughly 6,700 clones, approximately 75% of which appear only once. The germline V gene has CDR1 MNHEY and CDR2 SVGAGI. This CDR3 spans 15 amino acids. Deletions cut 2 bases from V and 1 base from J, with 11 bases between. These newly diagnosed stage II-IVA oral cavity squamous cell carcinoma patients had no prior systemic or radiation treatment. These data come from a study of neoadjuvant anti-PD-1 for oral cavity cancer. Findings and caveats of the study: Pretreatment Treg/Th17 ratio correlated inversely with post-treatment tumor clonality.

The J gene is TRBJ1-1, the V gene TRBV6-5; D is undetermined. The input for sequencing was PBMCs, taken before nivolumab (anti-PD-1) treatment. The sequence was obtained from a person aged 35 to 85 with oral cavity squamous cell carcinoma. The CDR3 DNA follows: TGTGCCAGCAGTTACGCCGCGCAGGCGAACACTGAAGCTTTCTTT. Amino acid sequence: CASSYAAQANTEAFF.